These 23 T cell receptor beta chains came from one sample sequenced in a study of blood T cells in healthy people across ages. Primers used in a second PCR of roughly 7 to 12 cycles were a sample-barcoded 5' primer and a J-beta primer mix. MiXCR was run by TCRdb on the 5' RACE reads, yielding one entry per CDR3 protein. The table has hundreds of thousands of distinct CDR3 sequences, roughly three fifths seen once. The sequencing sample was made of blood. The receptors derive from a man aged 55 to 70 in good health.

The chain links TRBV7-9 to TRBJ1-1, with D uncertain. V lost 2 bases and J 6 bases, leaving 7 bases between the germline ends. The CDR3 extends over 12 amino acids. The V gene's germline CDR1 is SEHNR and CDR2 FQNEAQ (reference sequence). The CDR3 here is CASSLSHAEAFF. The CDR3 DNA reads as TGTGCCAGCAGCTTATCTCATGCTGAAGCTTTCTTT.

The J gene is TRBJ2-1, the V gene TRBV12-3 or TRBV12-4; the match to TRBD2 covers 10 bases. CDR3 length: 17 residues. The V gene end was trimmed by 4 bases and the J gene end by 8 bases; junction bases not matched to a gene: 14. The CDR3 sequence is CASSSSRPSSGSYEQFF. CDR3 sequence (DNA): TGTGCCAGCAGTTCATCCCGCCCGTCTAGCGGGAGTTATGAGCAGTTCTTC.

This chain uses TRBV29-1 with TRBJ2-5; TRBD2 aligns across 8 bases. Per the germline V gene, CDR1 is SQVTM and CDR2 is ANQGSEA. CDR3 length: 13 amino acids. Trimming at V came to 3 bases and at J to 0 bases, leaving 0 bases not matched to a gene. The CDR3 region is CSVETSDQETQYF. CDR3 sequence (DNA): TGCAGCGTTGAGACTAGCGACCAAGAGACCCAGTACTTC. Complete variable domain (other parts from reference TRBV29-1 and TRBJ2-5): SAVISQKPSRDICQRGTSLTIQCQVDSQVTMMFWYRQQPGQSLTLIATANQGSEATYESGFVIDKFPISRPNLTFSTLTVSNMSPEDSSIYLCSVETSDQETQYFGPGTRLLVL.

This clonotype was detected only a few times. The chain uses TRBV21-1 and TRBJ1-2. TRBV21-1 is given as a pseudogene. The length of the CDR3 is 12 residues. Here the CDR3 reads CASSAQLYGYTF. The CDR3, as DNA: TGTGCCAGCAGCGCCCAGCTCTATGGCTACACCTTC.

The CDR3 coding sequence is TGCAGTGCTAGAGCTTTGGAACCTCCCCCGGCGGCCCAGTACTTC. This encodes CSARALEPPPAAQYF. V is TRBV20-1 and J is TRBJ2-5, with D unclear. The CDR3 is 15 residues long. From germline, CDR1 is DFQATT and CDR2 SNEGSKA (reference sequence). Trimming cost V 1 base and J 9 bases, with 21 bases left between them.

V gene TRBV2 combines with J gene TRBJ2-5, with D possibly being TRBD1 (7 bases). In germline, CDR1 is SNHLY, CDR2 FYNNEI. CDR3 length: 15 residues. V lost 5 bases, J lost 5 bases, and 18 bases lay in between. In DNA, the CDR3 is TGTGCCAGCAGTCCCCCAGGGGGGCTAGGGGAGACCCAGTACTTC. Its protein is CASSPPGGLGETQYF.

The chain couples TRBV4-2 to TRBJ2-4; D is ambiguous. The J call could be wrong; TRBJ2-7 is a better fit for the DNA end. The CDR3 runs 13 residues. Germline V CDR1 and CDR2: LGHNA, YNFKEQ. Here the CDR3 reads CASSPGRPYEQYF. The CDR3 bases are TGTGCCAGCAGCCCAGGACGTCCCTACGAGCAGTACTTC.

The rearrangement uses TRBV4-1 and TRBJ2-5, with D uncertain. This CDR3 comprises 14 residues. Trimming took off 4 bases at V and 4 bases at J, with 13 bases between the two ends. Germline assignment: CDR1 MGHRA and CDR2 YSYEKL. The CDR3 DNA reads as TGCGCCAGCAGCCGGAGTGGGGTCGGAGAGACCCAGTACTTC. It is translated as CASSRSGVGETQYF.

V is TRBV20-1 and J is TRBJ2-3; D perhaps matches TRBD1 (6 bases). Between the trimmed V and J ends, which lost 2 bases and 0 bases, there was a span of 15 bases. The CDR3 has 16 amino acids. Looked up from germline, CDR1 is DFQATT and CDR2 is SNEGSKA (reference sequence). The CDR3 here is CSARPNRERSTDTQYF. DNA for the CDR3: TGCAGTGCTAGACCTAACAGGGAAAGGAGCACAGATACGCAGTATTTT.

This clonotype was detected a few times. The chain employs TRBV20-1 and TRBJ2-1, with D unresolved. Trimming removed 3 bases from V and 10 bases from J, with 10 bases in between. Germline V CDR1 and CDR2: DFQATT, SNEGSKA (reference sequence). The CDR3 has 11 residues. This CDR3 is CSASLSGEQFF. The DNA for the CDR3 is TGCAGTGCTAGTCTTTCCGGGGAGCAGTTCTTC.

This clonotype was found once. V usage is TRBV3-1 and J usage is TRBJ2-1; TRBD2 agrees at 10 bases. In germline, CDR1 is LGHDT, CDR2 YNNKEL (reference sequence). The CDR3 sequence is 11 residues long. CDR3 region: CATSGVNEQFF. The CDR3 DNA reads as TGTGCAACTAGCGGGGTCAATGAGCAGTTCTTC.

The chain recombines TRBV5-6 with TRBJ2-7; 11 nucleotides match TRBD2. Germline V gene sequence: CDR1 SGHDT, CDR2 YYEEEE. CDR3 length: 16 amino acids. Germline trimming cut 4 bases from V and 4 bases from J; bases unmatched to any gene: 10. CDR3 loop: CASSTTSGGIPYEQYF. CDR3 nucleotide sequence: TGTGCCAGCAGCACCACTAGCGGGGGAATACCGTACGAGCAGTACTTC. Full variable domain (missing parts from reference TRBV5-6 and TRBJ2-7): DAGVTQSPTHLIKTRGQQVTLRCSPKSGHDTVSWYQQALGQGPQFIFQYYEEEERQRGNFPDRFSGHQFPNYSSELNVNALLLGDSALYLCASSTTSGGIPYEQYFGPGTRLTVT.

The chain uses TRBV14 and TRBJ1-2; TRBD1 agrees at 7 bases. With V trimmed by 2 bases and J by 4 bases, 10 bases remained unmatched. CDR1 SGHDN and CDR2 FVKESK come from the germline V gene. The CDR3 covers 16 residues. This chain's CDR3 is CASSQHRDSRIYGYTF. The CDR3 DNA follows: TGTGCCAGCAGCCAACACCGGGACAGTCGGATCTATGGCTACACCTTC.

This clonotype was found a few times. The V call is TRBV10-3, the J call TRBJ2-7; 9 nucleotides agree with TRBD1. J gave up 2 bases and V 4 bases, and 18 bases lay outside the gene matches. The CDR3 extends over 19 amino acids. Germline lookup yields CDR1 ENHRY and CDR2 SYGVKD. The CDR3 sequence is CAISGGLRGQGLMAYEQYF. In DNA form, the CDR3 reads TGTGCCATCAGTGGGGGGTTACGGGGACAGGGCCTTATGGCCTACGAGCAGTACTTC.

This clonotype was observed a few times. The chain is built from TRBV12-3 or TRBV12-4 and TRBJ2-7, with D unclear. V shed 6 bases and J shed 3 bases, with 15 bases lying between them. The CDR3 runs to 14 residues. DNA for the CDR3: TGTGCCAGCAGCCCCGGGCATCCCGACTACGAGCAGTACTTC. Encoded protein: CASSPGHPDYEQYF.

The V call is TRBV5-1, the J call TRBJ2-3; the match to TRBD1 covers 10 bases. The germline V gene has CDR1 SGHRS and CDR2 YFSETQ. This CDR3 contains 16 residues. With V trimmed by 4 bases and J by 5 bases, 10 bases remained unmatched. The CDR3 protein is CASSTRTGGGVDTQYF. CDR3 bases: TGCGCCAGCAGCACCCGGACAGGGGGTGGTGTAGATACGCAGTATTTT.

The chain joins TRBV27 to TRBJ2-5; unclear D gene. There are 12 residues in the CDR3. With 11 bases removed from V and 2 bases from J, the gap between germline ends came to 12 bases. The germline CDR1 and CDR2 sequences are MNHEY and SMNVEV (reference sequence). This CDR3 is CALRARQETQYF. Here the CDR3 DNA reads TGTGCCCTCCGAGCAAGGCAAGAGACCCAGTACTTC.

This clonotype was observed a handful of times. This chain links TRBV12-3 or TRBV12-4 with TRBJ2-5, with 7 bases lining up with TRBD2. The junction had 5 bases not matched to a gene; V was cut back by 5 bases and J by 5 bases. The CDR3 runs 13 residues. As DNA, the CDR3 is TGTGCCAGCAGTGGGGGGGGTTGGGAGACCCAGTACTTC. Amino acids: CASSGGGWETQYF.

This clonotype has a handful of counts. The chain has TRBV6-2 or TRBV6-3 and TRBJ2-7; TRBD2 agrees at 11 bases. The germline V gene encodes CDR1 MNHEY and CDR2 SVGEGT. This CDR3 region has 18 residues. V was clipped by 8 bases and J by 6 bases; unmatched bases: 21. DNA of the CDR3: TGTGCCAGCGGGCGTCAACCCCAACTAGCGGGGGATCCACTCGAGCAGTACTTC. The encoded protein is CASGRQPQLAGDPLEQYF.

This sequence joins TRBV6-2 or TRBV6-3 and TRBJ2-1, with D perhaps TRBD2 (5 bases). The CDR3 totals 13 residues. Trimming removed 2 bases from V and 7 bases from J, with 9 bases in between. Germline-derived CDR1 and CDR2 are MNHEY and SVGEGT. In DNA, the CDR3 is TGTGCCAGCAGTTACCCCGGCGGGAATGAGCAGTTCTTC. Translation: CASSYPGGNEQFF.

The V and J genes are TRBV11-2 and TRBJ1-1; D is ambiguous. The V end lost 3 bases, the J end lost 2 bases, and 13 bases lay between the germline ends. CDR1 SGHAT and CDR2 FQNNGV come from the germline V gene. CDR3 length: 15 amino acids. The chain's CDR3 is CASSFIGMSNTEAFF. The CDR3 DNA reads as TGTGCCAGCAGCTTCATTGGGATGTCAAACACTGAAGCTTTCTTT. Filled out from reference TRBV11-2 and TRBJ1-1, the complete variable domain reads EAGVAQSPRYKIIEKRQSVAFWCNPISGHATLYWYQQILGQGPKLLIQFQNNGVVDDSQLPKDRFSAERLKGVDSTLKIQPAKLEDSAVYLCASSFIGMSNTEAFFGQGTRLTVV.

V and J are TRBV5-1 and TRBJ2-7; D could derive from TRBD1 or TRBD2 (5 bases each). The J call is uncertain, as TRBJ2-5 better fits the DNA end. Germline CDR1 and CDR2: SGHRS and YFSETQ. This CDR3 is built from 16 residues. The CDR3 here is CASSLPNQPREETQYF. The DNA of the CDR3 is TGCGCCAGCAGCCTACCTAATCAGCCCAGGGAGGAGACCCAGTACTTC.

This chain links TRBV11-2 with TRBJ2-3; 8 bases match TRBD2. Germline CDR1 is SGHAT and CDR2 is FQNNGV. The trim removed 5 bases at V and 1 base at J, leaving 2 bases unmatched. This CDR3 region has 14 residues. CDR3 DNA: TGTGCCAGCAGCGAAGCGGGAGGCACAGATACGCAGTATTTT. This codes for CASSEAGGTDTQYF.